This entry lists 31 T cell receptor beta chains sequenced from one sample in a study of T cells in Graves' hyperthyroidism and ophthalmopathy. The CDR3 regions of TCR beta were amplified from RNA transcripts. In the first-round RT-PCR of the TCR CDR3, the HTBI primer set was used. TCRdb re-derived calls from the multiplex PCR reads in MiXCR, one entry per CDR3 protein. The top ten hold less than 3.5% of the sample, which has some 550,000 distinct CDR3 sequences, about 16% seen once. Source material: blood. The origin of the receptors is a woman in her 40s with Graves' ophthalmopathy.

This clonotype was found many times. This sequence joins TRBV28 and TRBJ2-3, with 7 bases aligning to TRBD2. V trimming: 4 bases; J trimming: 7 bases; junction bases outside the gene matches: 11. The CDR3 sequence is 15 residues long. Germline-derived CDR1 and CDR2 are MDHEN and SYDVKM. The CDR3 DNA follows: TGTGCCAGCAGTTCCACTAGGGGAGGGTTCCATACGCAGTATTTT. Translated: CASSSTRGGFHTQYF.

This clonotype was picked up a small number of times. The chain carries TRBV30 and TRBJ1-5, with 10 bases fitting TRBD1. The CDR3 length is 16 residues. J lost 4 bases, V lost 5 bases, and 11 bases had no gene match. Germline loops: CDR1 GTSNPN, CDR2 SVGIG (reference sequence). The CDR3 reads CAWGDLGQGRNQPQHF. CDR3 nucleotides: TGTGCCTGGGGTGACCTGGGACAGGGGAGAAATCAGCCCCAGCATTTT. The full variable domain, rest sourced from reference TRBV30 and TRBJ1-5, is SQTIHQWPATLVQPVGSPLSLECTVEGTSNPNLYWYRQAAGRGLQLLFYSVGIGQISSEVPQNLSASRPQDRQFILSSKKLLLSDSGFYLCAWGDLGQGRNQPQHFGDGTRLSIL.

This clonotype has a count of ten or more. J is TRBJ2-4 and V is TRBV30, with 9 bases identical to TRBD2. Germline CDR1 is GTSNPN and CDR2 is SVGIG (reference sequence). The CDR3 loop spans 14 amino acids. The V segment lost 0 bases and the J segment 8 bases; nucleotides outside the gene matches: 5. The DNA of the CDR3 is TGTGCCTGGAGTGTACGGGGACTAGCTGACATTCAGTACTTC. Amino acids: CAWSVRGLADIQYF.

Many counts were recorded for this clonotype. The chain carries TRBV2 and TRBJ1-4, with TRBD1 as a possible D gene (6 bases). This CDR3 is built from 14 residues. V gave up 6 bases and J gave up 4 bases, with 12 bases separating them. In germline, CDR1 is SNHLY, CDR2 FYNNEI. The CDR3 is CASRTQGFNEKLFF. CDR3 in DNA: TGTGCCAGCAGGACCCAGGGGTTTAATGAAAAACTGTTTTTT. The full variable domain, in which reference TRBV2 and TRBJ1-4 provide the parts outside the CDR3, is EPEVTQTPSHQVTQMGQEVILRCVPISNHLYFYWYRQILGQKVEFLVSFYNNEISEKSEIFDDQFSVERPDGSNFTLKIRSTKLEDSAMYFCASRTQGFNEKLFFGSGTQLSVL.

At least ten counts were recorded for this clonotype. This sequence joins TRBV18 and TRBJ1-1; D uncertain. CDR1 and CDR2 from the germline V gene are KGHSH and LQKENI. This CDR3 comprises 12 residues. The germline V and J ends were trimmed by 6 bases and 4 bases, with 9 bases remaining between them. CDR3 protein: CASSPYVTEAFF. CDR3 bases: TGTGCCAGCTCTCCCTATGTCACTGAAGCTTTCTTT.

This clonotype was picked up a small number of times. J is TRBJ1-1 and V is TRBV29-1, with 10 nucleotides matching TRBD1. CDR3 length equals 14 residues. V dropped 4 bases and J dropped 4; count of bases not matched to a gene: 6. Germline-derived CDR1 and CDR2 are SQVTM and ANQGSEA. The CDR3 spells CSVGGDRGLTEAFF. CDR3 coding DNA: TGCAGCGTTGGGGGAGACAGGGGGCTCACTGAAGCTTTCTTT.

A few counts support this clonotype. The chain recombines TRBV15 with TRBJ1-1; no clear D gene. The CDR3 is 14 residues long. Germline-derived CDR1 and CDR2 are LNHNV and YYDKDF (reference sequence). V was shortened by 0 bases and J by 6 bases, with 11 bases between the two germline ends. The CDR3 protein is CATSRDQGGSEAFF. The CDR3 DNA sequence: TGTGCCACCAGCAGAGATCAAGGAGGGTCTGAAGCTTTCTTT.

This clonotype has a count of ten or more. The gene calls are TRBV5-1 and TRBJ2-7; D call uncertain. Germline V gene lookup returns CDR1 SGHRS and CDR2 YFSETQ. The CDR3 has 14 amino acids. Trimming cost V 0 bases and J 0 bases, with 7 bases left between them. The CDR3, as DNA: TGCGCCAGCAGCTTGGGCTTCACCTCCTACGAGCAGTACTTC. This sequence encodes CASSLGFTSYEQYF.

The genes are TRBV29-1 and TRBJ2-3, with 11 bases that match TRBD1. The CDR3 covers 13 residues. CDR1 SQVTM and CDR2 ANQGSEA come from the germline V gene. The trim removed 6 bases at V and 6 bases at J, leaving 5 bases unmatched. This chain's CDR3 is CSVGDRGVDTQYF. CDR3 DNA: TGCAGCGTGGGGGACAGGGGGGTCGATACGCAGTATTTT.

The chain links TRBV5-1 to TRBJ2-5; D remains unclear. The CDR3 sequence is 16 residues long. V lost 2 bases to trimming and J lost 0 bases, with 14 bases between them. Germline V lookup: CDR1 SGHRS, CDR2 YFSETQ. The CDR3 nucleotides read TGCGCCAGCAGCTTATCCCCGGCGGCGAACCAAGAGACCCAGTACTTC. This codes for CASSLSPAANQETQYF.

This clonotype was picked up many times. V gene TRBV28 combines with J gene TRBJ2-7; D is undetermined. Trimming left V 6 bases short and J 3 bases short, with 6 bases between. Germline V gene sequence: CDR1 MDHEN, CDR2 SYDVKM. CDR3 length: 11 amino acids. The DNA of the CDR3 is TGTGCCAGCAGCCACTTCTACGAGCAGTACTTC. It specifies CASSHFYEQYF.

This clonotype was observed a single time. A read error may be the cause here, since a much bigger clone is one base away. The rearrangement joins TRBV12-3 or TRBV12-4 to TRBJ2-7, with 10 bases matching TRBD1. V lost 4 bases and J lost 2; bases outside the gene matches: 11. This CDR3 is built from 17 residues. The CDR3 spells CASSSGIGTGVTYEQYF. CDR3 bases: TGTGCCAGCAGTTCGGGGATTGGGACAGGGGTTACCTACGAGCAGTACTTC.

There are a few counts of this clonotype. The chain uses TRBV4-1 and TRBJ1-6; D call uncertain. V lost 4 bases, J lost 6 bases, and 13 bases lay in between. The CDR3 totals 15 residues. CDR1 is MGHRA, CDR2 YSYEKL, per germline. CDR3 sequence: CASSRVGGGNSPLHF. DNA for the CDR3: TGCGCCAGCAGCCGGGTGGGCGGAGGTAATTCACCCCTCCACTTT.

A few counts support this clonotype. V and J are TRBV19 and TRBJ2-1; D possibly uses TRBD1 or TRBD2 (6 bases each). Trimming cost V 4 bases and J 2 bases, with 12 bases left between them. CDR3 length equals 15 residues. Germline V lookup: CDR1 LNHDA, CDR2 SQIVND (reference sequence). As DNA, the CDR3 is TGTGCCAGTAGTAAGGGGGGCCCAACCTACAATGAGCAGTTCTTC. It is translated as CASSKGGPTYNEQFF.

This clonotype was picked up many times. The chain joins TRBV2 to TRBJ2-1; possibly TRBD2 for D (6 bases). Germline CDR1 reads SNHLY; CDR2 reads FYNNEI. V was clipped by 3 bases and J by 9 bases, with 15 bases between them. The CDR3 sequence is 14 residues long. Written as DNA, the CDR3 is TGTGCCAGCAGTGATCCCCCTAGCGAAACTGAGCAGTTCTTC. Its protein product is CASSDPPSETEQFF. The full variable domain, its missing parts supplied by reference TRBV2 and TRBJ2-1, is EPEVTQTPSHQVTQMGQEVILRCVPISNHLYFYWYRQILGQKVEFLVSFYNNEISEKSEIFDDQFSVERPDGSNFTLKIRSTKLEDSAMYFCASSDPPSETEQFFGPGTRLTVL.

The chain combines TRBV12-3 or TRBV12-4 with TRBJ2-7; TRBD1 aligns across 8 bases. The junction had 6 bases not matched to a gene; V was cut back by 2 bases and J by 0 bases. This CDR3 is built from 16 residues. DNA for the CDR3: TGTGCCAGCAGTTTACGTAGACAGGGGTTCTCCTACGAGCAGTACTTC. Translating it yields CASSLRRQGFSYEQYF.

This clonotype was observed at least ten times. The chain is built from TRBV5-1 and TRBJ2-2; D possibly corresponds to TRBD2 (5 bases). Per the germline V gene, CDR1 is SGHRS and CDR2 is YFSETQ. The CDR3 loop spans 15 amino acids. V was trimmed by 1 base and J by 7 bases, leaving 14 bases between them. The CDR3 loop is CASSLPRDLGGELFF. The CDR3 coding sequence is TGCGCCAGCAGCTTGCCCCGGGATCTCGGCGGGGAGCTGTTTTTT.

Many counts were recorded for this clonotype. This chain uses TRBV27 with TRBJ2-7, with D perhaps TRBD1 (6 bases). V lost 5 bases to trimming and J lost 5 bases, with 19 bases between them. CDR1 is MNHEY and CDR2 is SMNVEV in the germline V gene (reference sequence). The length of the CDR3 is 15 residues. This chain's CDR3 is CASSPLRGIGHEQYF. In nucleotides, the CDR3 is TGTGCCAGCAGTCCCCTCAGGGGAATTGGCCACGAGCAGTACTTC.

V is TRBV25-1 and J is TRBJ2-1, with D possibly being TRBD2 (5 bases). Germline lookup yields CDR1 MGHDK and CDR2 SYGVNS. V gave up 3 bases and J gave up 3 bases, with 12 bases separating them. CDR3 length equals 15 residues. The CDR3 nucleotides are TGTGCCAGCAGTGACGGAGCGGATTACTACAATGAGCAGTTCTTC. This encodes CASSDGADYYNEQFF.

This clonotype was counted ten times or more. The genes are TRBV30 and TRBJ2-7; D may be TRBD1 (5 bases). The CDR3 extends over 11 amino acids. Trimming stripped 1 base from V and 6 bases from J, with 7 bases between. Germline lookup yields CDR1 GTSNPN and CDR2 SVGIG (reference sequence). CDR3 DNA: TGTGCCTGGAGTGGACAGTTCGAGCAGTACTTC. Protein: CAWSGQFEQYF. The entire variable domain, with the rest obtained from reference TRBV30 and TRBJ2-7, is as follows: SQTIHQWPATLVQPVGSPLSLECTVEGTSNPNLYWYRQAAGRGLQLLFYSVGIGQISSEVPQNLSASRPQDRQFILSSKKLLLSDSGFYLCAWSGQFEQYFGPGTRLTVT.

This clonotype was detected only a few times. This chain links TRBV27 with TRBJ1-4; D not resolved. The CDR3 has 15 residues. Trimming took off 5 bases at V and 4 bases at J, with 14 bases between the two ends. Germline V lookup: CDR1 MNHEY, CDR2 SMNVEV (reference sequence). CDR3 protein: CASSRAVWVNEKLFF. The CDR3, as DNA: TGTGCCAGCAGTCGTGCAGTCTGGGTTAATGAAAAACTGTTTTTT. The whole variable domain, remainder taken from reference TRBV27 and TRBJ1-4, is EAQVTQNPRYLITVTGKKLTVTCSQNMNHEYMSWYRQDPGLGLRQIYYSMNVEVTDKGDVPEGYKVSRKEKRNFPLILESPSPNQTSLYFCASSRAVWVNEKLFFGSGTQLSVL.

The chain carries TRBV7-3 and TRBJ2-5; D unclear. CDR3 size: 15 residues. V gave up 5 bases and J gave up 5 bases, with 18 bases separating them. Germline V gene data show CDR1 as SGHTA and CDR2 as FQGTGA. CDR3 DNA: TGTGCCAGCAGCCCTGCGCCGGCTTCATCGGAGACCCAGTACTTC. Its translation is CASSPAPASSETQYF.

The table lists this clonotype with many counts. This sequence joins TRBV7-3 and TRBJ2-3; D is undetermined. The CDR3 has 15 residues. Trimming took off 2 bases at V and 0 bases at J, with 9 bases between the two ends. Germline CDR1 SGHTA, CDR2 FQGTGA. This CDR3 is CASSLYGSSTDTQYF. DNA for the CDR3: TGTGCCAGCAGCTTATACGGTTCTAGCACAGATACGCAGTATTTT.

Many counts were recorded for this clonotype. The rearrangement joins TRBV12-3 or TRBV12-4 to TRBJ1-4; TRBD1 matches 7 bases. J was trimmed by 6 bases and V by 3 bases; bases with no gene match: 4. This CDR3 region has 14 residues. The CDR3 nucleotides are TGTGCCAGCAGTTTCAGGGGGGGGGATGAAAAACTGTTTTTT. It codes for CASSFRGGDEKLFF.

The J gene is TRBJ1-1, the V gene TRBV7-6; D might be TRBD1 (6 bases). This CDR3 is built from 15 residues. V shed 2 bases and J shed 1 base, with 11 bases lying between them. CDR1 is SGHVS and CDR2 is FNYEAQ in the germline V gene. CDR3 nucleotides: TGTGCCAGCAGCTTATACCACAGGGCGAACACTGAAGCTTTCTTT. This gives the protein CASSLYHRANTEAFF.

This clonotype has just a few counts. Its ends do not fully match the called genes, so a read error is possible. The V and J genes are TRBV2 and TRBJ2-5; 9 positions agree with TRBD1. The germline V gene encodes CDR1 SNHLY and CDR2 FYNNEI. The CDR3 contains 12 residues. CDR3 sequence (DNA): TGTGCCAGCAGCGCCACGCGGGACAGGGACAACTTC. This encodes CASSATRDRDNF.

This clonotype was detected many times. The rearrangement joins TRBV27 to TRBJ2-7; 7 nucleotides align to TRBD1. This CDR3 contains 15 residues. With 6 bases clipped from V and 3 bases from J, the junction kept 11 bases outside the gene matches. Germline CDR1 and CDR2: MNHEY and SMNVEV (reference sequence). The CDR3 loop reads CASSPARQGSYEQYF. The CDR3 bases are TGTGCCAGCAGCCCCGCCCGACAGGGAAGCTACGAGCAGTACTTC.

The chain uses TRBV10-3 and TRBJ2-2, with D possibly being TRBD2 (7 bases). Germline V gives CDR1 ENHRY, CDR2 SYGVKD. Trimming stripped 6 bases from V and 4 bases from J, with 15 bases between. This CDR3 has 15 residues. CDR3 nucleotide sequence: TGTGCCATCAGAAGGGGGGGTGTAGGCACCGGGGAGCTGTTTTTT. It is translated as CAIRRGGVGTGELFF.

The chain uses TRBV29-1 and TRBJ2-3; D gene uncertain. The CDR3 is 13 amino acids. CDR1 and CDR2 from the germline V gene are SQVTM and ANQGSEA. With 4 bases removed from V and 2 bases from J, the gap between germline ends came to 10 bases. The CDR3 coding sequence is TGCAGCGTTGTAAACGGGCACACAGATACGCAGTATTTT. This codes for CSVVNGHTDTQYF.

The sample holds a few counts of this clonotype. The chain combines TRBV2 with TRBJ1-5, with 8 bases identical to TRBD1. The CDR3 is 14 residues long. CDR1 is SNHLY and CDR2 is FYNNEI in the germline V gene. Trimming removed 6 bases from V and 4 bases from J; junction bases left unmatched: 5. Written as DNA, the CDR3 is TGTGCCAGCAGGTTGACAGGGGTAAATCAGCCCCAGCATTTT. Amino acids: CASRLTGVNQPQHF.

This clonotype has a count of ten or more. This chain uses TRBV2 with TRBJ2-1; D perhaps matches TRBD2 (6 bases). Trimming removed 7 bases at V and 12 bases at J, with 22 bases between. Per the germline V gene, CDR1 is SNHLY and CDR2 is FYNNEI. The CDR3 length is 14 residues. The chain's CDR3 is CASNIGAQGLGQFF. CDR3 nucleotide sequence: TGTGCCAGCAATATAGGGGCTCAGGGACTCGGGCAGTTCTTC.